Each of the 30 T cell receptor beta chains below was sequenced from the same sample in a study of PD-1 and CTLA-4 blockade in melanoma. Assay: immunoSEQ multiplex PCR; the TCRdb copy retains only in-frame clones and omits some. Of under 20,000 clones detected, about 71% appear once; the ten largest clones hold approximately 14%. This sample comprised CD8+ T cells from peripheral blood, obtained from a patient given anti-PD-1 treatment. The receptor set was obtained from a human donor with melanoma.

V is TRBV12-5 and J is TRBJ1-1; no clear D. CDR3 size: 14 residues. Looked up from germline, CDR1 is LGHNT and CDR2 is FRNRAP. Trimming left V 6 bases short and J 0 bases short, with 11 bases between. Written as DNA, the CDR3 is TGTGCTAGTGGGGAGGCCAACATGAACACTGAAGCTTTCTTT. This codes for CASGEANMNTEAFF.

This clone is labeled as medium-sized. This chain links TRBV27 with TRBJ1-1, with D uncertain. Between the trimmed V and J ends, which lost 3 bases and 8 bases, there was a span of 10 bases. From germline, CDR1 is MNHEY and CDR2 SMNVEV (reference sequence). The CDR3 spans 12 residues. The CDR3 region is CASSLLGREAFF. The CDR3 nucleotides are TGTGCCAGCAGTTTGTTAGGGAGGGAAGCTTTCTTT.

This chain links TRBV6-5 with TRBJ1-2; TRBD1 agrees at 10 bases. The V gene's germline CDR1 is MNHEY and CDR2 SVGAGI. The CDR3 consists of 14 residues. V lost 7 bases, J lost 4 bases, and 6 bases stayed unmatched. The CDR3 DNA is TGTGCCAGCATTTGGACAGGGGGTGTCTATGGCTACACCTTC. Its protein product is CASIWTGGVYGYTF.

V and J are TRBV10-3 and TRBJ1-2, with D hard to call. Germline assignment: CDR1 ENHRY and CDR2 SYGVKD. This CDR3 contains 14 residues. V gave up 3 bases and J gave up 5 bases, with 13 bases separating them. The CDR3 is CAISDPMDPYGYTF. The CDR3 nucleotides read TGTGCCATCAGTGATCCAATGGATCCTTATGGCTACACCTTC.

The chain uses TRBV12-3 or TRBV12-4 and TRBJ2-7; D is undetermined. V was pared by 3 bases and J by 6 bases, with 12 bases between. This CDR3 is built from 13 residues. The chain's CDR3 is CASSLYAVVEQYF. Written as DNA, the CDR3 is TGTGCCAGCAGTTTGTACGCGGTGGTCGAGCAGTACTTC.

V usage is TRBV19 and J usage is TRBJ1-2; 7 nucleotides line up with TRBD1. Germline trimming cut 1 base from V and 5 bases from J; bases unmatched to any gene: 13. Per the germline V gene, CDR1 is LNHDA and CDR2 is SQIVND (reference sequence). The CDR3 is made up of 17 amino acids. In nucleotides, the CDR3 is TGTGCCAGTAGTATAGGGACAGGACCCCCGACAAATTATGGCTACACCTTC. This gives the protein CASSIGTGPPTNYGYTF.

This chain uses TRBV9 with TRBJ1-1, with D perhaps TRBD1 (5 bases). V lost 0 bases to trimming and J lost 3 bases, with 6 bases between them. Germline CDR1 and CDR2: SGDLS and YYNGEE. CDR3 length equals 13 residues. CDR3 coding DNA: TGTGCCAGCAGCGTAGGAGGGGACACTGAAGCTTTCTTT. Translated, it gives CASSVGGDTEAFF.

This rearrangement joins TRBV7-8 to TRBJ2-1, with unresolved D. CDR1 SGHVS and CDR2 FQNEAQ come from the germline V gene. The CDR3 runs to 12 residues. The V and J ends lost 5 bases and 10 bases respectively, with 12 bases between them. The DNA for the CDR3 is TGTGCCAGCAGCCCGAAGAAGAGCGAGCAGTTCTTC. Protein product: CASSPKKSEQFF.

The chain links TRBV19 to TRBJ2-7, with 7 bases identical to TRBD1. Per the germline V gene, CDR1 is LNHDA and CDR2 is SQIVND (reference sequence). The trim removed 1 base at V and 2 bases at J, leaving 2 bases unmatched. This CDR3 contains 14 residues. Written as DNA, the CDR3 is TGTGCCAGTAGTATAGCTGGGACAGCCTACGAGCAGTACTTC. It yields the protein CASSIAGTAYEQYF.

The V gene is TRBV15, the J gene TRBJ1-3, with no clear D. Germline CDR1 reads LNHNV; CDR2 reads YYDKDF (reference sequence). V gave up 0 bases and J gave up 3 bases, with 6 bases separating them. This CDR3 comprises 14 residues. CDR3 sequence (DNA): TGTGCCACCAGCAGAGATGGCAATGGAAACACCATATATTTT. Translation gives CATSRDGNGNTIYF.

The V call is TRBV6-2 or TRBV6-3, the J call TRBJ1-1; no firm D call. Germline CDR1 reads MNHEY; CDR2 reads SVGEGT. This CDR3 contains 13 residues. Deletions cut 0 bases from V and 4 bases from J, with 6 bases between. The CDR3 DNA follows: TGTGCCAGCAGTTACTCGGGCAGCACTGAAGCTTTCTTT. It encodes CASSYSGSTEAFF.

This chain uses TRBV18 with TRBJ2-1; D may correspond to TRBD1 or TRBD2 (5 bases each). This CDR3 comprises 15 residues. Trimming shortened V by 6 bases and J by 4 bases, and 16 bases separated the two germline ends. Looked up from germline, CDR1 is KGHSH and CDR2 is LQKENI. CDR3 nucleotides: TGTGCCAGCTCGGCCGAGGGGAGTCCGTACAATGAGCAGTTCTTC. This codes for CASSAEGSPYNEQFF.

CDR3 amino acids: CASSLGRGGGYEQYF. The CDR3 DNA reads as TGCGCCAGCAGCTTGGGACGGGGGGGTGGCTACGAGCAGTACTTC. The chain couples TRBV5-1 to TRBJ2-7; TRBD2 agrees at 8 bases. The CDR3 extends over 15 amino acids. Germline V gene sequence: CDR1 SGHRS, CDR2 YFSETQ. V shed 0 bases and J 3 bases; nucleotides not matched to a gene: 5.

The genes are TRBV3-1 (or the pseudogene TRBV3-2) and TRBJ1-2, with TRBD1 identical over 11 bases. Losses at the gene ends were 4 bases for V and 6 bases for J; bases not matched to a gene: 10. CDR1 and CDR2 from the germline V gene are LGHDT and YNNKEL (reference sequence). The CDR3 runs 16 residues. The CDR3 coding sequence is TGTGCCAGCAGCCCAAGGGGGACAGGGGGTTTCGATGGCTACACCTTC. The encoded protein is CASSPRGTGGFDGYTF.

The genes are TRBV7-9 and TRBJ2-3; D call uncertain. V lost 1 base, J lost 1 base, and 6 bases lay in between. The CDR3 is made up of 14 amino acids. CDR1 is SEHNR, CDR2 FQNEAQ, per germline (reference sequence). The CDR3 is CASSLGGRTDTQYF. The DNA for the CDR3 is TGTGCCAGCAGCTTAGGGGGTCGCACAGATACGCAGTATTTT.

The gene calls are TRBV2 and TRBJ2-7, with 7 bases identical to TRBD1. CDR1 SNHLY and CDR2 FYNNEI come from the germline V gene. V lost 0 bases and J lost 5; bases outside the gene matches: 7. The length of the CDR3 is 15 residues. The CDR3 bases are TGTGCCAGCAGTGAAGCCCTGACAGGGAGCCACGAGCAGTACTTC. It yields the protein CASSEALTGSHEQYF.

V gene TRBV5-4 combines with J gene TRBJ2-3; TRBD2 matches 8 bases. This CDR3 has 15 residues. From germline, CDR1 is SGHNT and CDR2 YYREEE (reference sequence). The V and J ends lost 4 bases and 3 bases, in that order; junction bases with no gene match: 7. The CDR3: CASSGEAGVTDTQYF. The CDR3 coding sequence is TGTGCCAGCAGCGGCGAAGCGGGGGTGACAGATACGCAGTATTTT.

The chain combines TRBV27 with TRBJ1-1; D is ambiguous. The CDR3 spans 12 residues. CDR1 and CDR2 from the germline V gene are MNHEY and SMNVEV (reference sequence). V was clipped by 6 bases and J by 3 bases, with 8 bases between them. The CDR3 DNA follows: TGTGCCAGCAGGGACTTATACACTGAAGCTTTCTTT. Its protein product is CASRDLYTEAFF.

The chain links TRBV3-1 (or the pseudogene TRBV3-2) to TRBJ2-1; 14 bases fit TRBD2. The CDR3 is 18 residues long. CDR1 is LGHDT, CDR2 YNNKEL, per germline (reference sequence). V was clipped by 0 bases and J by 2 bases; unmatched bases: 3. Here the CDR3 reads CASSQEGLAGEPYNEQFF. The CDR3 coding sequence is TGTGCCAGCAGCCAAGAGGGACTAGCGGGAGAGCCCTACAATGAGCAGTTCTTC.

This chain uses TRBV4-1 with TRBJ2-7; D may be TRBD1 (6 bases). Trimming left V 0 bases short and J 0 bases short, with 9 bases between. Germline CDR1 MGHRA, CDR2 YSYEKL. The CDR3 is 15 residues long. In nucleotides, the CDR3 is TGCGCCAGCAGCCAAGACGACAGGAGCTCCTACGAGCAGTACTTC. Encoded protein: CASSQDDRSSYEQYF.

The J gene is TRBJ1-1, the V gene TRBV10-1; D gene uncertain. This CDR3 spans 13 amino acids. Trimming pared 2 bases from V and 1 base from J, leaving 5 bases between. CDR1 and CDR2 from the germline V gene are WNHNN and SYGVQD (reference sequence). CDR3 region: CASSEGRNTEAFF. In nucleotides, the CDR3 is TGCGCCAGCAGTGAGGGCCGGAACACTGAAGCTTTCTTT.

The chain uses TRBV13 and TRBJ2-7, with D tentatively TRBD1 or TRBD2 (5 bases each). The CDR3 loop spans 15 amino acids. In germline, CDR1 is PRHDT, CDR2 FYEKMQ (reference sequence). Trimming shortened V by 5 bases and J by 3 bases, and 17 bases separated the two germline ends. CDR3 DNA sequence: TGTGCCAGCAGCCATGGGGGTCCAGGGTTCTACGAGCAGTACTTC. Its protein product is CASSHGGPGFYEQYF.

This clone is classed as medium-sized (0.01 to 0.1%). The CDR3 DNA reads as TGTGCCAGCAGGCTCGGGGGAGTTAGCAATCAGCCCCAGCATTTT. This gives the protein CASRLGGVSNQPQHF. The J gene is TRBJ1-5, the V gene TRBV28; a weak D match, TRBD1 (5 bases). V lost 6 bases to trimming and J lost 0 bases, with 12 bases between them. This CDR3 comprises 15 residues. CDR1 is MDHEN, CDR2 SYDVKM, per germline.

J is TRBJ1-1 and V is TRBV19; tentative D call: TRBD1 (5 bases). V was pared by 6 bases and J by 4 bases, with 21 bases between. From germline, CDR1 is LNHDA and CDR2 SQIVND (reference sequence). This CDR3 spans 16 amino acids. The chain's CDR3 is CASSGWSAWGGTEAFF. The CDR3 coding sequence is TGTGCCAGTAGCGGGTGGTCGGCCTGGGGCGGCACTGAAGCTTTCTTT. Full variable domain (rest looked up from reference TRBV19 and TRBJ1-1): DGGITQSPKYLFRKEGQNVTLSCEQNLNHDAMYWYRQDPGQGLRLIYYSQIVNDFQKGDIAEGYSVSREKKESFPLTVTSAQKNPTAFYLCASSGWSAWGGTEAFFGQGTRLTVV.

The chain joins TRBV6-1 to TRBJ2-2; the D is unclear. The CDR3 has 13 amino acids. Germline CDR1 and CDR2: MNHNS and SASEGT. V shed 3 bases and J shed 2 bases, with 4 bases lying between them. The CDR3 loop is CASSDRNTGELFF. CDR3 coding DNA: TGTGCCAGCAGTGACCGAAACACCGGGGAGCTGTTTTTT.

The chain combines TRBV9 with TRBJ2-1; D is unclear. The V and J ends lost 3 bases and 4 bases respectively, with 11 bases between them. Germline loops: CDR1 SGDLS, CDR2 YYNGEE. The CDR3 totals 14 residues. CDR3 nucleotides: TGTGCCAGCAGCGCAGCTACTATGTACAATGAGCAGTTCTTC. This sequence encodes CASSAATMYNEQFF.

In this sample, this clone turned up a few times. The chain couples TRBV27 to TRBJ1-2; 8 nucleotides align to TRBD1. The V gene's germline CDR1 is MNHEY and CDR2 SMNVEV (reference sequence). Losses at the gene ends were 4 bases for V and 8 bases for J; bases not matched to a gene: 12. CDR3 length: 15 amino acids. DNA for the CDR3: TGTGCCAGCAGTTCACCCGCGACAGGGGAAGGGGGCTACACCTTC. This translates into CASSSPATGEGGYTF.

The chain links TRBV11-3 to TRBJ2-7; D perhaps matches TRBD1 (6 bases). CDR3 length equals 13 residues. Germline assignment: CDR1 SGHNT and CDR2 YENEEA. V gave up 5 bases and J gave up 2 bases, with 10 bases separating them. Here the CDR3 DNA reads TGTGCCAGCAGCCTGACAGGACCCTACGAGCAGTACTTC. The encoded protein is CASSLTGPYEQYF.

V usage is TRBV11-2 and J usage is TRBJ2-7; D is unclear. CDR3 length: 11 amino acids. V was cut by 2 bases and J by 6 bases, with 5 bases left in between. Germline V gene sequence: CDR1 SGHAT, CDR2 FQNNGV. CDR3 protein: CASSLTREQYF. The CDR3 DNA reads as TGTGCCAGCAGCTTAACACGCGAGCAGTACTTC.

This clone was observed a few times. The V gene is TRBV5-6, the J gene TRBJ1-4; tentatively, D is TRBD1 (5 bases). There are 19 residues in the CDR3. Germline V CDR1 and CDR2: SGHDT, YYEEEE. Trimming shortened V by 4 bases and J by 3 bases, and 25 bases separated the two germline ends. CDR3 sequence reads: CASSPNGDWDARANEKLFF. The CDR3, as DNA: TGTGCCAGCAGCCCGAACGGCGACTGGGACGCCCGGGCTAATGAAAAACTGTTTTTT. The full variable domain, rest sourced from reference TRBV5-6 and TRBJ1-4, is DAGVTQSPTHLIKTRGQQVTLRCSPKSGHDTVSWYQQALGQGPQFIFQYYEEEERQRGNFPDRFSGHQFPNYSSELNVNALLLGDSALYLCASSPNGDWDARANEKLFFGSGTQLSVL.